Below are 11 T cell receptor beta chains sequenced from a single sample in a study of cytomegalovirus exposure and HLA in healthy donors. PCR employed 60 Vbeta and 13 Jbeta primers. Clones were read by immunoSEQ multiplex PCR, and TCRdb kept only the in-frame ones, dropping some. The sample yields under 200,000 clones, 65% to 70% seen once. Sequences were obtained from PBMCs. The receptors were gathered from a woman younger than 30 in good health and CMV-seropositive.

CDR3 sequence: CASSVVRGTGSGQPQHF. CDR3 DNA: TGTGCCAGCAGCGTAGTTCGGGGGACAGGGTCTGGACAGCCCCAGCATTTT. V usage is TRBV9 and J usage is TRBJ1-5; 9 positions match TRBD1. The CDR3 extends over 17 amino acids. CDR1 is SGDLS, CDR2 YYNGEE, per germline. J lost 7 bases, V lost 0 bases, and 11 bases had no gene match.

The J gene is TRBJ1-3, the V gene TRBV7-6; D is perhaps TRBD1 (6 bases). The V gene's germline CDR1 is SGHVS and CDR2 FNYEAQ. The length of the CDR3 is 17 residues. Trimming shortened V by 4 bases and J by 3 bases, and 19 bases separated the two germline ends. The CDR3 sequence: CASSSTRRGAGGNTIYF. CDR3 nucleotides: TGTGCCAGCAGCTCCACCCGGCGGGGGGCTGGTGGAAACACCATATATTTT.

The V gene is TRBV7-9, the J gene TRBJ1-1; D gene unclear. The CDR3 totals 12 residues. V shed 2 bases and J shed 5 bases, with 6 bases lying between them. CDR1 and CDR2 from the germline V gene are SEHNR and FQNEAQ (reference sequence). The CDR3 region has the DNA TGTGCCAGCAGCTTATACTCGACTGAAGCTTTCTTT. Translation: CASSLYSTEAFF.

The chain joins TRBV19 to TRBJ1-4; 7 bases are shared with TRBD1. The CDR3 loop spans 15 amino acids. CDR1 and CDR2 (germline): LNHDA, SQIVND (reference sequence). The trim removed 6 bases at V and 5 bases at J, leaving 9 bases unmatched. CDR3 DNA sequence: TGTGCCAGTAGCACACCCTGGACAGGAAATGAAAAACTGTTTTTT. Translated, it gives CASSTPWTGNEKLFF.

This chain uses TRBV5-1 with TRBJ2-7; 10 nucleotides align to TRBD1. J gave up 2 bases and V 3 bases, and 11 bases lay outside the gene matches. This CDR3 has 17 amino acids. CDR1 SGHRS and CDR2 YFSETQ come from the germline V gene. CDR3 sequence: CASSWGSGQGKTYEQYF. The CDR3, as DNA: TGCGCCAGCAGCTGGGGCTCGGGACAGGGGAAAACCTACGAGCAGTACTTC.

The chain recombines TRBV27 with TRBJ2-7; TRBD1 matches at 7 bases. V was clipped by 6 bases and J by 4 bases; unmatched bases: 9. Germline values: CDR1 MNHEY, CDR2 SMNVEV (reference sequence). The CDR3 contains 14 residues. Written as DNA, the CDR3 is TGTGCCAGCAGGATTTCCGGGACAGTATACGAGCAGTACTTC. Protein: CASRISGTVYEQYF.

The chain recombines TRBV7-8 with TRBJ2-7; the D gene is possibly TRBD1 (6 bases). Germline loops: CDR1 SGHVS, CDR2 FQNEAQ. Trimming removed 5 bases at V and 1 base at J, with 21 bases between. CDR3 size: 17 residues. The CDR3 nucleotides are TGTGCCAGCAGCCCCGGGGCCCACGGGACACTGTCCTACGAGCAGTACTTC. Its protein is CASSPGAHGTLSYEQYF.

This chain uses TRBV7-6 with TRBJ2-3; D uncertain. CDR3 length equals 15 residues. CDR1 is SGHVS, CDR2 FNYEAQ, per germline. V was cut by 2 bases and J by 1 base, with 10 bases left in between. The CDR3 region is CASSLRPAGTDTQYF. The CDR3 DNA sequence: TGTGCCAGCAGCTTAAGGCCGGCGGGCACAGATACGCAGTATTTT.

The chain links TRBV2 to TRBJ2-7, with D tentatively TRBD1 (5 bases). The germline V gene has CDR1 SNHLY and CDR2 FYNNEI. The V gene lost 7 bases and the J gene lost 0 bases, with 13 bases spanning the gap. The CDR3 loop spans 14 amino acids. CDR3 protein: CASTEIDSSYEQYF. DNA for the CDR3: TGTGCCAGCACTGAGATCGACAGCTCCTACGAGCAGTACTTC.

This chain uses TRBV7-9 with TRBJ1-1; D may be TRBD1 (6 bases). The CDR3 spans 16 residues. The V gene lost 4 bases and the J gene lost 5 bases, with 20 bases spanning the gap. Germline CDR1 SEHNR, CDR2 FQNEAQ (reference sequence). CDR3: CASSSKSTGSKTEAFF. In DNA, the CDR3 is TGTGCCAGCAGCTCAAAAAGTACAGGGTCTAAGACTGAAGCTTTCTTT.

J is TRBJ2-7 and V is TRBV7-2; 7 bases match TRBD2. The J segment lost 4 bases and the V segment lost 3 bases, leaving 3 bases of the junction unmatched. The CDR3 spans 13 residues. Germline V gene lookup returns CDR1 SGHTA and CDR2 FQGNSA. This CDR3 reads CASSFGGGYEQYF. DNA for the CDR3: TGTGCCAGCAGCTTTGGGGGGGGGTACGAGCAGTACTTC.